This T cell receptor (beta chain) was obtained from a study of blood T cell repertoires in COVID-19. Looking at the study overall: From the United States, Italy and Spain came samples of acute and convalescent COVID-19. The analysed material was cDNA or gDNA that came from T cells, B-cell-depleted T cells, or PBMCs.

As handled by the study authors: Reference gene primers were amplified, and this amplification served to estimate nucleated cell counts. Here immunoSEQ multiplex PCR was the method, and the copy in TCRdb shows in-frame clones only, minus some. The DNA was the basis for D and trimming; V, J and clone size are from that table. The data hold fewer than 350,000 clones, with 88% observed a single time. Sequencing input: peripheral blood. The source is a man between 18 and 35 years old with active or convalescent COVID-19.

Here the CDR3 reads CASSQDYRGGNTIYF. The CDR3 DNA follows: TGTGCCAGCAGCCAAGATTACAGGGGAGGAAACACCATATATTTT. The rearrangement links TRBV4-2 to TRBJ1-3, with 7 bases that match TRBD1. Unmatched junction bases numbered 3, after V lost 0 bases and J lost 4 bases. CDR3 length equals 15 residues. Germline loops: CDR1 LGHNA, CDR2 YNFKEQ.